This entry features one TCR beta chain sequence. Antigen: not known. Some clones are missing from TCRdb's copy, which holds only in-frame ones; the method was immunoSEQ multiplex PCR. The sample has under 150,000 clones; roughly 90% are singletons. The source of the sample is a study of T cell responses to AZD1222 COVID-19 vaccine. Study-level background: Samples with a second dose at about 4 or about 12 weeks were pooled together. Findings and limits, study-wide: After two AZD1222 doses, spike-specific TCR breadth and depth rose versus day 0. The donor cohort was predominantly white British with a female majority, and clonal diversity may have been underestimated.

V gave up 0 bases and J gave up 0 bases, with 9 bases separating them. This CDR3 is built from 16 residues. Germline values: CDR1 MNHEY, CDR2 SVGAGI. The clonotype comes from an adult in good health. This rearrangement joins TRBV6-5 to TRBJ2-4; D is unclear. Source: peripheral blood, taken on day 0 of AZD1222 vaccination. The CDR3 reads CASSYSGRLAKNIQYF. The CDR3 DNA follows: TGTGCCAGCAGTTACTCGGGCAGGCTAGCCAAAAACATTCAGTACTTC.